The rows below give T cell receptor beta chains drawn from one sample of a study of human T cells and chemical hapten exposure. TCRdb itself ran the RACE reads through MiXCR, one entry per CDR3 protein. The sample holds about 270,000 distinct CDR3 sequences, 7.5% to 8% seen once. Specimen: whole blood, collected in connection with sensitization to the hapten diphenylcyclopropenone (DPC). The receptor source for this set is a man aged 18 to 30 with alopecia areata. Some clones in this sample may be carry-over from other donors' samples. Each CDR3 is given with its conserved first and last residue. Fields, in order: J gene, clone size, V gene, CDR3 length, D gene, CDR3 protein, CDR3 DNA. D genes are given only for firm matches. Only some rows state a clone size, as once, few, many or a class for expanded clones.

J: TRBJ2-1; size: few; V: TRBV7-8; length: 16; D: NA; CDR3: CASSSPQDFNPNEQFF; DNA: TGTGCCAGCAGCTCCCCCCAAGACTTCAACCCCAATGAGCAGTTCTTC
J: TRBJ1-5; size: few; V: TRBV6-2/TRBV6-3; length: 15; D: TRBD1; CDR3: CASSLQDRDGQPQHF; DNA: TGTGCCAGCAGCCTACAGGACAGGGACGGACAGCCCCAGCATTTT
J: TRBJ2-7; size: many; V: TRBV4-1; length: 15; D: NA; CDR3: CASSQDRGGPYEQYF; DNA: TGCGCCAGCAGCCAAGATAGGGGAGGCCCCTACGAGCAGTACTTC
J: TRBJ2-6; size: NA; V: TRBV5-1; length: 16; D: TRBD1; CDR3: CAGSRDRGTGANVLTF; DNA: TGCGCCGGCAGCCGGGACAGGGGGACTGGGGCCAACGTCCTGACTTTC
J: TRBJ1-1; size: many; V: TRBV24-1; length: 15; D: NA; CDR3: CATSDSSRRSTEAFF; DNA: TGTGCCACCAGTGATTCATCCCGACGAAGCACTGAAGCTTTCTTT
J: TRBJ2-3; size: few; V: TRBV11-2; length: 16; D: NA; CDR3: CATTGPRLSHTDTQYF; DNA: TGTGCCACTACAGGACCCAGGCTATCCCACACAGATACGCAGTATTTT
J: TRBJ1-2; size: NA; V: TRBV5-1; length: 15; D: NA; CDR3: CASSLEMTSNYGYTF; DNA: TGCGCCAGCAGCCTGGAGATGACTTCTAACTATGGCTACACCTTC
J: TRBJ1-1; size: many; V: TRBV28; length: 17; D: NA; CDR3: CASSLDRSTRMNTEAFF; DNA: TGTGCCAGCAGTTTAGACAGGTCGACTCGTATGAACACTGAAGCTTTCTTT
J: TRBJ1-1; size: few; V: TRBV7-8; length: 17; D: NA; CDR3: CASRPRGSKQLNTEAFF; DNA: TGTGCCAGCAGACCACGGGGAAGTAAACAATTGAACACTGAAGCTTTCTTT
J: TRBJ1-6; size: many; V: TRBV12-3/TRBV12-4; length: 16; D: TRBD1; CDR3: CASSPRTGVGNSPLHF; DNA: TGTGCCAGCAGTCCACGGACAGGGGTCGGTAATTCACCCCTCCACTTT
J: TRBJ2-3; size: NA; V: TRBV28; length: 14; D: TRBD2; CDR3: CASGGTSGTDTQYF; DNA: TGTGCCAGCGGAGGGACTAGCGGCACAGATACGCAGTATTTT
J: TRBJ2-5; size: many; V: TRBV11-2; length: 14; D: TRBD2; CDR3: CASSTGLAEETQYF; DNA: TGTGCCAGCAGCACCGGACTAGCGGAAGAGACCCAGTACTTC
J: TRBJ2-4; size: many; V: TRBV4-1; length: 17; D: TRBD1; CDR3: CASSQSDRALAKNIQYF; DNA: TGCGCCAGCAGCCAATCTGACAGGGCGCTAGCCAAAAACATTCAGTACTTC
J: TRBJ2-3; size: many; V: TRBV6-2/TRBV6-3; length: 17; D: TRBD2; CDR3: CASSYSGGLAGADTQYF; DNA: TGTGCCAGCAGTTACTCCGGGGGACTAGCGGGGGCAGATACGCAGTATTTT
J: TRBJ2-7; size: few; V: TRBV4-3; length: 17; D: TRBD1; CDR3: CASSQGHTGTGFYEQYF; DNA: TGCGCCAGCAGCCAAGGGCACACCGGGACAGGGTTCTACGAGCAGTACTTC
J: TRBJ1-2; size: NA; V: TRBV5-1; length: 14; D: NA; CDR3: CASSLTQANYGYTF; DNA: TGCGCCAGCAGCCTGACTCAAGCTAACTATGGCTACACCTTC
J: TRBJ1-5; size: few; V: TRBV12-3/TRBV12-4; length: 15; D: NA; CDR3: CASSRAVYSNQPQHF; DNA: TGTGCCAGCAGTCGGGCCGTTTATAGCAATCAGCCCCAGCATTTT
J: TRBJ2-1; size: NA; V: TRBV9; length: 15; D: NA; CDR3: CASSPALLSYNEQFF; DNA: TGTGCCAGCAGCCCAGCCTTGCTTTCGTACAATGAGCAGTTCTTC
J: TRBJ1-5; size: NA; V: TRBV4-1; length: 14; D: TRBD1; CDR3: CASRVTGGGQPQHF; DNA: TGCGCCAGCAGGGTGACAGGGGGCGGTCAGCCCCAGCATTTT
J: TRBJ2-5; size: NA; V: TRBV2; length: 14; D: NA; CDR3: CASSATGAPETQYF; DNA: TGTGCCAGCAGTGCCACGGGGGCCCCAGAGACCCAGTACTTC
J: TRBJ1-6; size: few; V: TRBV7-2; length: 15; D: NA; CDR3: CASSLSGWSGSPLHF; DNA: TGTGCCAGCAGCTTAAGTGGGTGGTCCGGCTCACCCCTCCACTTT
J: TRBJ2-5; size: few; V: TRBV7-9; length: 16; D: NA; CDR3: CASSPQWQGNQETQYF; DNA: TGTGCCAGCAGCCCCCAGTGGCAGGGAAACCAAGAGACCCAGTACTTC
J: TRBJ2-1; size: few; V: TRBV29-1; length: 14; D: TRBD2; CDR3: CSVVTSGFYNEQFF; DNA: TGCAGCGTTGTTACTAGCGGTTTCTACAATGAGCAGTTCTTC
J: TRBJ1-5; size: NA; V: TRBV7-2; length: 12; D: NA; CDR3: CASSLSFQPQHF; DNA: TGTGCCAGCAGCTTATCGTTTCAGCCCCAGCATTTT
J: TRBJ1-2; size: few; V: TRBV7-8; length: 13; D: NA; CDR3: CASSLRDNYGYTF; DNA: TGTGCCAGCAGCTTAAGAGATAACTATGGCTACACCTTC
J: TRBJ1-1; size: many; V: TRBV24-1; length: 11; D: NA; CDR3: CATSDGLEAFF; DNA: TGTGCCACCAGTGATGGACTTGAAGCTTTCTTT